This T cell receptor beta chain was sequenced for a study of T cell responses to AZD1222 COVID-19 vaccine (dated by TCRdb to about 2021). In the study overall: A total of 230 to 250 trial participants underwent TCR sequencing, of whom 207 received two doses of AZD1222 and about 25 received two doses of the MenACWY control vaccine. Trial participants were enrolled by age into subgroups of 18-55, 56-69 and 70-plus years, and around 150, 29 and 61 TCR-sequenced participants, respectively, were included in these subgroups. Here is what the overall study found, with its caveats: Vaccine-associated CD4 TCRs spanned the whole spike protein, with dominant responses in regions 160-218 and 743-854. Reportedly, close to half of the unique spike-specific TCRs recognized epitopes lying outside the regions that are mutated in the B.1.351 and B.1.1.7 variants. In the small 56-69-year group, the increase in depth fell short of significance, most likely because of low power. After two AZD1222 doses, spike-specific TCR breadth and depth were significantly higher than at day 0 and than in MenACWY recipients. Only 5 to 7 AZD1222 recipients were SARS-CoV-2 seropositive at baseline, limiting conclusions about previously exposed vaccinees. No day 14 peak-response samples were available, so repertoires were characterized only after the peak T cell response. Participants were mostly white British, with more females than males. The authors suggested clonal diversity may have been underestimated.

The CDR3 regions of human TCRbeta chains were subjected to immunosequencing. The source study handled its data this way. TCRs in the repertoires were matched against a reference library of SARS-CoV-2-specific TCRs that had been generated with the MIRA antigen-specificity platform. Breadth meant the fraction of unique TCRs that were SARS-CoV-2-associated, whereas depth meant the fraction of total T cells that were SARS-CoV-2-associated. Using the MIRA data, each spike-specific TCR was mapped to the spike region that the TCR reacts to and placed in a CD4 or CD8 class. Log10-transformed breadth and depth values were compared by one-way ANOVA with Sidak's multiple comparisons tests. As stored in TCRdb, this immuneACCESS dataset retains in-frame rearrangements with V and J assigned. A fraction of the clones does not appear; measured against another copy, unresolved V genes explain less than half of the discrepancy, and the remainder lacks a known reason. V, J and clone size were drawn from that table, and D and trimming were deduced from the DNA. The sample table shows about 120,000 clones, and around 87% are seen once. The ten largest account for 3% of the sample.

As concerns this clone: No cognate antigen has been identified for it. No much larger clone exists at a distance of one base, and base qualities are not known. Different DNA sequences within this sample yield the same CDR3.

Trimming at the junction amounts to 1 base on V and 1 base on J, and the germline ends lie 7 bases apart. Including cysteine and phenylalanine, the CDR3 has 14 amino acids. Just CDR3 DNA is preserved here, 42 bases in frame from base 1. The CDR1 and CDR2 encoded by the germline V gene (reference sequence) are LGHDT and YNNKEL. The sample's time point label, in plain terms: about 28 days (+/-7) after the second vaccine dose. AZD1222 recipients given second doses at about 4 weeks or at about 12 weeks were pooled, since spike-specific TCR depth and breadth were not found to differ between the two schedules. Samples from vaccinated people were obtained from the UK trials COV001 and COV002, which included a single-blind randomized controlled phase 2/3 trial of AZD1222 (ChAdOx1 nCoV-19) in healthy adults. Trial participant PBMC samples were collected at day 0 and day 28 after the second dose for TCRbeta chain sequencing.

Sequences were derived from peripheral blood, sampled 28 days after the second AZD1222 dose. The chain links TRBV3-1 (or the pseudogene TRBV3-2) with TRBJ1-1; the D gene identity is not certain. The clonotype originates from an adult who received the AZD1222 COVID-19 vaccine. The CDR3 amino acid sequence is: CASSQGHRNTEAFF. DNA sequence: TGTGCCAGCAGCCAAGGGCATCGGAACACTGAAGCTTTCTTT.